The 24 T cell receptor beta chains in this list originate from one sample, sequenced in a study of T cell clonality in common variable immunodeficiency. Repertoires were generated with immunoSEQ multiplex PCR, while TCRdb's copy carries only in-frame clones and drops some. The record shows 55,000 or so clones for this sample, with no singletons present. Sequencing was performed on peripheral blood mononuclear cells. The receptors stem from a person between 18 and 75 years old in good health.

The table lists this clone with many counts. The read falls 3 residues short of the CDR3 end, and the missing part is taken from the germline J gene. The chain is built from TRBV5-6 and TRBJ2-5; the match to TRBD1 covers 7 bases. Losses at the gene ends were 4 bases for V and 3 bases for J; bases not matched to a gene: 3. Germline values: CDR1 SGHDT, CDR2 YYEEEE. The CDR3 runs 13 residues. The CDR3 bases that were read are TGTGCCAGCAGCCCGGGGACAGAAGAGACC. Protein: CASSPGTEET. The whole CDR3 is CASSPGTEETQYF.

This clone occurred many times. The read comes to an end 3 residues before the CDR3 does, leaving the germline J gene to fill in the end. The V and J genes are TRBV4-1 and TRBJ1-3; D is unclear. This CDR3 is built from 15 residues. V dropped 1 base and J dropped 0 bases, with 7 bases sitting between them. Germline V gives CDR1 MGHRA, CDR2 YSYEKL. CDR3 in amino acids: CASSQAQNSGNTIYF. The CDR3 bases that were read are TGCGCCAGCAGCCAAGCACAGAACTCTGGAAACACC.

This clone appeared many times. This chain's CDR3 is CSARDRHRVFTDTQYF. CDR3 bases read: TGCAGTGCTAGAGATCGCCACAGGGTCTTTACAGATACG. The chain has TRBV20-1 and TRBJ2-3; the D gene is possibly TRBD1 (6 bases). The read terminates 3 residues before the CDR3 end, so the remaining end is supplied by the germline J gene. This CDR3 has 16 amino acids. Between the trimmed V and J ends, which lost 0 bases and 3 bases, there was a span of 16 bases. CDR1 is DFQATT and CDR2 is SNEGSKA in the germline V gene (reference sequence).

This clone showed up many times. The CDR3 end is not reached by the read, which stops 3 residues before it; the germline J gene fills it in. The rearrangement joins TRBV19 to TRBJ1-4; 9 bases are a match to TRBD1. Germline lookup yields CDR1 LNHDA and CDR2 SQIVND (reference sequence). CDR3 length: 14 amino acids. V lost 5 bases, J lost 7 bases, and 5 bases stayed unmatched. The part of the CDR3 DNA that was read is TGTGCCAGTAGTTTAACAGGGGGCGGTGAAAAA. It yields the protein CASSLTGGGEK. In full, the CDR3 is CASSLTGGGEKLFF.

This clone was counted ten times or more. This CDR3 reads CASSLTGATNEKLFF. CDR3 DNA (partial): TGTGCCAGCAGCTTGACAGGGGCAACTAATGAAAAA. This chain uses TRBV5-5 with TRBJ1-4; 7 nucleotides agree with TRBD1. The CDR3 end falls 3 residues outside the read, so it is completed with the germline J gene. The trim removed 1 base at V and 0 bases at J, leaving 0 bases unmatched. The CDR3 totals 15 residues. Germline lookup yields CDR1 SGHKS and CDR2 YYEKEE (reference sequence).

This clone occurred many times. Sequencing ends 3 residues short of the CDR3 end; the germline J gene provides the rest. This rearrangement joins TRBV20-1 to TRBJ1-5, with TRBD1 matching 9 bases. The CDR3 sequence is 12 residues long. CDR1 is DFQATT, CDR2 SNEGSKA, per germline (reference sequence). V was pared by 6 bases and J by 6 bases, with 3 bases of the junction left unmatched. This chain's CDR3 is CSAETGGQPQHF. Partial CDR3 DNA: TGCAGTGCCGAGACAGGGGGTCAGCCC.

This clone was recorded many times. Germline and junction disagree at one end, which may indicate a read error. The read stops 3 residues short of the end of the CDR3; the missing end is completed from the germline J gene. The chain joins TRBV4-2 to TRBJ2-7; 7 bases map to TRBD2. The CDR3 totals 15 residues. Germline V lookup: CDR1 LGHNA, CDR2 YNFKEQ. This CDR3 is CASSQEASGRDEQYF. Partial CDR3 DNA: TGCGCCAGCAGCCAAGAGGCTAGCGGCAGGGACGAG.

At least ten counts were recorded for this clone. The CDR3 end lies 3 residues beyond the end of the read and is filled in from the germline J gene. The V call is TRBV9, the J call TRBJ1-3, with no clear D. Germline CDR1 reads SGDLS; CDR2 reads YYNGEE. The V end was cut by 3 bases, the J end by 0 bases, with 7 bases between. The CDR3 runs 14 residues. The CDR3: CASSATTSGNTIYF. The CDR3 bases that were read are TGTGCCAGCAGCGCAACTACCTCTGGAAACACC.

This clone was observed many times. The read halts 3 residues ahead of the CDR3 end, with the missing end drawn from the germline J gene. V is TRBV6-2 or TRBV6-3 and J is TRBJ1-5; TRBD1 might be the D (6 bases). The germline V gene has CDR1 MNHEY and CDR2 SVGEGT. The CDR3 runs to 15 residues. V shed 5 bases and J shed 3 bases, with 14 bases lying between them. CDR3 sequence reads: CASSPRTADNQPQHF. The covered CDR3 bases are TGTGCCAGCAGTCCCCGGACAGCTGACAATCAGCCC.

This clone showed up many times. With the read ending 3 residues before the CDR3 end, the germline J gene is used to fill in that end. This rearrangement joins TRBV7-2 to TRBJ2-7; 9 positions agree with TRBD1. Trimming took 5 bases from V and 6 from J; bases not matched to a gene: 8. The CDR3 runs 14 residues. The germline V gene encodes CDR1 SGHTA and CDR2 FQGNSA. The CDR3 loop is CASSPLQGASEQYF. The sequenced CDR3 bases are TGTGCCAGCAGCCCCTTACAGGGGGCGAGCGAG.

This clone has ten or more counts. From the germline J gene comes the end of the CDR3, since the read stops 3 residues before it. The chain has TRBV6-2 or TRBV6-3 and TRBJ2-7, with D perhaps TRBD2 (5 bases). V lost 2 bases to trimming and J lost 0 bases, with 8 bases between them. This CDR3 has 14 amino acids. Germline lookup yields CDR1 MNHEY and CDR2 SVGEGT. CDR3 sequence: CASSYGEGSYEQYF. Partial CDR3 DNA: TGTGCCAGCAGTTACGGAGAGGGCTCCTACGAG.

This clone occurred many times. The CDR3 extends 3 residues past the end of the read, so its final part is completed from the germline J gene. The gene calls are TRBV5-6 and TRBJ2-5; D might be TRBD1 (6 bases). This CDR3 is 14 amino acids long. V was clipped by 1 base and J by 4 bases, with 11 bases between them. Germline values: CDR1 SGHDT, CDR2 YYEEEE. CDR3 in amino acids: CASSLFRGSETQYF. The sequenced part of the CDR3 DNA is TGTGCCAGCAGCTTGTTCAGGGGATCAGAGACC.

This clone has a count of ten or more. The read falls 3 residues short of the CDR3 end, and the missing part is taken from the germline J gene. The chain joins TRBV12-3 or TRBV12-4 to TRBJ2-3; the D gene is possibly TRBD2 (5 bases). V lost 2 bases, J lost 1 base, and 7 bases lay in between. This CDR3 contains 14 residues. The CDR3 sequence: CASSLTSGTDTQYF. CDR3 bases read: TGTGCCAGCAGTTTAACTAGTGGCACAGATACG.

This clone was counted ten times or more. Incomplete CDR3 DNA: TGTGCCAGCAGCCTGGGGGCCAGCACCGGGGAG. Translated: CASSLGASTGE. The entire CDR3 protein is CASSLGASTGELFF. This chain uses TRBV7-3 with TRBJ2-2, with D perhaps matching TRBD1 (6 bases). From the germline J gene comes the end of the CDR3, since the read stops 3 residues before it. CDR1 and CDR2 (germline): SGHTA, FQGTGA. With 5 bases removed from V and 4 bases from J, the gap between germline ends came to 11 bases. The CDR3 consists of 14 residues.

This clone was counted at least ten times. The DNA ends 3 residues before the CDR3 does, and the rest of the CDR3 is filled in from the germline J gene. V is TRBV10-3 and J is TRBJ2-1; 12 bases align to TRBD2. The germline gives CDR1 ENHRY, CDR2 SYGVKD. V was pared by 4 bases and J by 8 bases, with 6 bases of the junction left unmatched. The CDR3 covers 15 residues. CDR3 DNA (partial): TGTGCCATCAGTGCCGAGACTAGCGGGAGATATGAG. Translation gives CAISAETSGRYE. The CDR3, in full, reads CAISAETSGRYEQFF.

The table lists this clone with many counts. The CDR3 DNA, read in part, is TGTGCCAGCAGCTCGTACAGGGGTCCCCAAGAGACC. Amino acids: CASSSYRGPQET. The full CDR3 reads CASSSYRGPQETQYF. The chain couples TRBV7-9 to TRBJ2-5, with 7 bases matching TRBD1. The CDR3 end lies 3 residues beyond the end of the read and is filled in from the germline J gene. The CDR3 sequence is 15 residues long. Germline loops: CDR1 SEHNR, CDR2 FQNEAQ (reference sequence). J gave up 1 base and V 4 bases, and 6 bases lay outside the gene matches. Combining the CDR3 with reference TRBV7-9 and TRBJ2-5 gives the whole variable domain DTGVSQNPRHKITKRGQNVTFRCDPISEHNRLYWYRQTLGQGPEFLTYFQNEAQLEKSRLLSDRFSAERPKGSFSTLEIQRTEQGDSAMYLCASSSYRGPQETQYFGPGTRLLVL.

This clone was observed at least ten times. The read halts 3 residues ahead of the CDR3 end, with the missing end drawn from the germline J gene. The chain combines TRBV4-1 with TRBJ1-2; 8 nucleotides agree with TRBD1. Germline V gene data show CDR1 as MGHRA and CDR2 as YSYEKL. This CDR3 comprises 15 residues. The J segment lost 4 bases and the V segment lost 6 bases, leaving 10 bases of the junction unmatched. The CDR3 sequence: CASSPGQGELYGYTF. Incomplete CDR3 DNA: TGCGCCAGCAGTCCAGGACAGGGTGAACTCTATGGC.

By share, this clone ranks as medium-sized. The sequence runs out 3 residues before the end of the CDR3; the remainder is reconstructed from the germline J gene. V gene TRBV5-1 combines with J gene TRBJ2-3; 10 bases match TRBD2. Losses at the gene ends were 4 bases for V and 0 bases for J; bases not matched to a gene: 11. The CDR3 has 18 amino acids. Germline CDR1 reads SGHRS; CDR2 reads YFSETQ. This CDR3 reads CASSTQPLAGDSTDTQYF. The DNA read from the CDR3 is TGCGCCAGCAGCACCCAACCTCTAGCGGGGGATAGCACAGATACG.

There are many counts of this clone. The read is 3 residues too short to cover the CDR3 end, so that end is filled in from the germline J gene. The chain is built from TRBV7-9 and TRBJ2-5; D may be TRBD2 (5 bases). CDR1 SEHNR and CDR2 FQNEAQ come from the germline V gene (reference sequence). The V and J ends lost 5 bases and 0 bases respectively, with 10 bases between them. This CDR3 spans 14 amino acids. This chain's CDR3 is CASSATGDQETQYF. The CDR3 bases that were read are TGTGCCAGCAGCGCCACCGGGGACCAAGAGACC.

This clone was observed many times. The CDR3 end is not reached by the read, which stops 3 residues before it; the germline J gene fills it in. The genes are TRBV5-4 and TRBJ2-2, with D unclear. The CDR3 totals 15 residues. V was shortened by 0 bases and J by 4 bases, with 10 bases between the two germline ends. The germline V gene encodes CDR1 SGHNT and CDR2 YYREEE (reference sequence). The CDR3: CASSLGVSGTGELFF. Partial CDR3 DNA: TGTGCCAGCAGCTTGGGAGTTTCGGGCACCGGGGAG. Filled out from reference TRBV5-4 and TRBJ2-2, the complete variable domain reads ETGVTQSPTHLIKTRGQQVTLRCSSQSGHNTVSWYQQALGQGPQFIFQYYREEENGRGNFPPRFSGLQFPNYSSELNVNALELDDSALYLCASSLGVSGTGELFFGEGSRLTVL.

This clone was picked up many times. The read terminates 3 residues before the CDR3 end, so the remaining end is supplied by the germline J gene. This chain uses TRBV4-1 with TRBJ2-5; TRBD2 might be the D (5 bases). The CDR3 is made up of 15 amino acids. Per the germline V gene, CDR1 is MGHRA and CDR2 is YSYEKL. V lost 0 bases and J 4 bases, leaving 12 bases between the germline ends. CDR3 DNA, as far as it was read: TGCGCCAGCAGCCAAGATTATCCGGGGAGAGAGACC. Amino acids: CASSQDYPGRET. The whole CDR3 region reads CASSQDYPGRETQYF.

This clone appeared many times. The sequence runs out 3 residues before the end of the CDR3; the remainder is reconstructed from the germline J gene. The rearrangement joins TRBV4-2 to TRBJ1-2; D is possibly TRBD1 (6 bases). The germline V gene has CDR1 LGHNA and CDR2 YNFKEQ. CDR3 length equals 13 residues. The germline V and J ends were trimmed by 0 bases and 6 bases, with 8 bases remaining between them. CDR3 in amino acids: CASSQDSGDGYTF. The CDR3 DNA, read in part, is TGTGCCAGCAGCCAAGACTCAGGGGATGGC.

This clone was recorded at least ten times. Read coverage stops 3 residues before the CDR3 terminus; the germline J gene supplies the remainder. This chain uses TRBV19 with TRBJ2-2; no reliable D call. The germline V gene encodes CDR1 LNHDA and CDR2 SQIVND (reference sequence). The CDR3 has 13 residues. The ends were cut back, 3 bases at V and 6 bases at J, with 8 bases in the middle. The part of the CDR3 DNA that was read is TGTGCCAGTAGTATCGAAGCACCCGGGGAG. This gives the protein CASSIEAPGE. The whole CDR3 is CASSIEAPGELFF.

This clone came up many times. Read data end 3 residues before the CDR3 end; the end is taken from the germline J gene. The genes are TRBV13 and TRBJ2-1, with 9 bases lining up with TRBD1. Germline V gives CDR1 PRHDT, CDR2 FYEKMQ (reference sequence). The CDR3 has 14 amino acids. V gave up 0 bases and J gave up 9 bases; unmatched junction bases: 3. The CDR3 reads CASSLGQGASEQFF. CDR3 DNA, as far as it was read: TGTGCCAGCAGCTTAGGACAGGGGGCGAGTGAG. The full variable domain, in which reference TRBV13 and TRBJ2-1 provide the parts outside the CDR3, is AAGVIQSPRHLIKEKRETATLKCYPIPRHDTVYWYQQGPGQDPQFLISFYEKMQSDKGSIPDRFSAQQFSDYHSELNMSSLELGDSALYFCASSLGQGASEQFFGPGTRLTVL.